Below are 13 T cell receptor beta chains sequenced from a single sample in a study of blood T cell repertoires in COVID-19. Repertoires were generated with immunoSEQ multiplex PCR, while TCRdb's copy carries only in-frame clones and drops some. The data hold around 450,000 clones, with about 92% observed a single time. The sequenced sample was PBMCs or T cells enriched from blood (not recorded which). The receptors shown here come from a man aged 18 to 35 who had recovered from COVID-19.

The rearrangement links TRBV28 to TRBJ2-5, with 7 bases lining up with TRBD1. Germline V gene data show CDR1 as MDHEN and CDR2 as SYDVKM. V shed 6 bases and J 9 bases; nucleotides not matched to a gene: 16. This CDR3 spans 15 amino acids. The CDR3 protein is CASSTGTAKGRAQYF. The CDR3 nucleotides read TGTGCCAGCAGCACCGGGACAGCTAAGGGGAGAGCCCAGTACTTC.

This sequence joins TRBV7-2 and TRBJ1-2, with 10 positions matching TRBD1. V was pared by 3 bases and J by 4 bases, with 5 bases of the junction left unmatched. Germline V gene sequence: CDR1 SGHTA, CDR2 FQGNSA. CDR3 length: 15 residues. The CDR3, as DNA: TGTGCCAGCAGCTTGAGGACAGGGGGTATCTATGGCTACACCTTC. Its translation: CASSLRTGGIYGYTF.

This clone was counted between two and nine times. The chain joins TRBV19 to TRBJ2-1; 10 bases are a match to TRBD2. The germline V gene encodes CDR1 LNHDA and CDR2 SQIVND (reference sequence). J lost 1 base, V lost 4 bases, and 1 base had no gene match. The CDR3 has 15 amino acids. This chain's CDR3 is CASSTSGGSYNEQFF. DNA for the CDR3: TGTGCCAGTAGTACTAGCGGGGGTTCCTACAATGAGCAGTTCTTC.

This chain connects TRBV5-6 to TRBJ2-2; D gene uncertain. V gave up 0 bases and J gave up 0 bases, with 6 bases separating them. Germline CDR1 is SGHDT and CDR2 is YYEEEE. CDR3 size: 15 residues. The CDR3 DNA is TGTGCCAGCAGCTTGGTGGAGTCGAACACCGGGGAGCTGTTTTTT. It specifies CASSLVESNTGELFF.

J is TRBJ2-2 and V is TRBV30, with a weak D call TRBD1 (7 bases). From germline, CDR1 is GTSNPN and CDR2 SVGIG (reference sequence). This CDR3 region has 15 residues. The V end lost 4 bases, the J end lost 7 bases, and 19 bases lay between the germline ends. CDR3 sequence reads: CAWTSRGVMGGELFF. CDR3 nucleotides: TGTGCCTGGACCTCCAGGGGGGTGATGGGCGGGGAGCTGTTTTTT.

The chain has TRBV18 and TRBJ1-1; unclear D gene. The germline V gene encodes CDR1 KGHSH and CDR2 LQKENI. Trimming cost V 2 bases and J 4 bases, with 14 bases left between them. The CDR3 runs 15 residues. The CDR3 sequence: CASSPSEVSVTEAFF. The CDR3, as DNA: TGTGCCAGCTCACCAAGCGAGGTTTCAGTCACTGAAGCTTTCTTT.

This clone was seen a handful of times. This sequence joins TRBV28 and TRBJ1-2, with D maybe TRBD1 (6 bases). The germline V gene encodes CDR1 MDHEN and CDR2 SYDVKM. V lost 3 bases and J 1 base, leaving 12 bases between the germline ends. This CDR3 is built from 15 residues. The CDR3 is CASSFRDNFNYGYTF. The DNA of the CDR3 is TGTGCCAGCAGTTTCCGGGACAACTTTAACTATGGCTACACCTTC.

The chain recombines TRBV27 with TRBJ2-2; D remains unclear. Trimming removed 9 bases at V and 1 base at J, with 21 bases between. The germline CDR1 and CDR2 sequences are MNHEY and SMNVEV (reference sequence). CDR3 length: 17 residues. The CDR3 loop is CARAKPGFKLNTGELFF. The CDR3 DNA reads TGTGCCAGGGCCAAACCGGGTTTTAAACTGAACACCGGGGAGCTGTTTTTT.

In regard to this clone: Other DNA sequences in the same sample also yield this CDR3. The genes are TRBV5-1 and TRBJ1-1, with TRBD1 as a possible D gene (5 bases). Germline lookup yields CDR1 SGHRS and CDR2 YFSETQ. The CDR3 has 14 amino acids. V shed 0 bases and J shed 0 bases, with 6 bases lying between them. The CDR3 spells CASSLGQMNTEAFF. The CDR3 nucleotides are TGCGCCAGCAGCTTGGGACAGATGAACACTGAAGCTTTCTTT.

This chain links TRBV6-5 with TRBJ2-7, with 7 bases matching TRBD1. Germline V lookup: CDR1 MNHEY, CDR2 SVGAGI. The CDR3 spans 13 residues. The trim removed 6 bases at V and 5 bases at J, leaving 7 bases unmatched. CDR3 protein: CASSRDRVNEQYF. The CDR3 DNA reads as TGTGCCAGCAGCCGCGACAGGGTCAACGAGCAGTACTTC.

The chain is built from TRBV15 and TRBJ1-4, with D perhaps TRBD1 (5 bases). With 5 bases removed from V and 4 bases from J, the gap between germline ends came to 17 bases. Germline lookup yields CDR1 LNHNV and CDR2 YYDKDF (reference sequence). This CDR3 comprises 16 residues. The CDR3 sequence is CATSYRLDSYNEKLFF. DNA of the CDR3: TGTGCCACCAGCTATCGATTAGACAGCTATAATGAAAAACTGTTTTTT.

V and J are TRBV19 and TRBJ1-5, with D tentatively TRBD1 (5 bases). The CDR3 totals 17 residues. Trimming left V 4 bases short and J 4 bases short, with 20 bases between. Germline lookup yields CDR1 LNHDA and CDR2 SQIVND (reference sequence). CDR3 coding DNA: TGTGCCAGTAGTACGACAGCTAGCGTTTCTGGGAATCAGCCCCAGCATTTT. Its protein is CASSTTASVSGNQPQHF.

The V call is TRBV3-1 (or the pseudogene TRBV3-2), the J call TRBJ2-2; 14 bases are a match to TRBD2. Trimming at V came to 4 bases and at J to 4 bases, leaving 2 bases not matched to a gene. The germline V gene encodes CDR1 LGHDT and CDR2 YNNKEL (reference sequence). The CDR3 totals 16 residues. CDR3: CASSRLAGGATGELFF. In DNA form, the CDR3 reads TGTGCCAGCAGCCGACTAGCGGGAGGGGCCACCGGGGAGCTGTTTTTT.